The next 11 T cell receptor beta chains were all read from a single sample in a study of shared clonotypes between healthy human individuals (TCRdb year 2020). Preparation of the library involved the immunoSEQ multiplex PCR assay. In its TCRdb copy, this immuneACCESS table keeps in-frame sequences only and misses some clones. Where compared with another copy, unresolved V genes explain less than half of these, and the others have no known cause. The sample table contains some 2.4 million clones; only one count was recorded for roughly 93% of them. Approximately 0.37% of the sample is in the top ten clones. Sequenced input: naive CD4+ T cells from PBMCs. The cell subset or site label of this sample denotes: CD45RA+ positively selected. The receptors here all came from a man between 18 and 35 years old in good health. Some clones in this sample may be carry-over from other donors' samples.

The CDR3: CASSFRGFGNEKLFF. The CDR3 coding sequence is TGCGCCAGCAGCTTTCGGGGTTTTGGGAATGAAAAACTGTTTTTT. This chain uses TRBV5-1 with TRBJ1-4, with D uncertain. The CDR3 runs to 15 residues. The V end lost 2 bases, the J end lost 5 bases, and 13 bases lay between the germline ends. Germline V lookup: CDR1 SGHRS, CDR2 YFSETQ.

This chain connects TRBV5-5 to TRBJ2-3, with no clear D. This CDR3 has 15 residues. V lost 4 bases, J lost 2 bases, and 14 bases lay in between. In germline, CDR1 is SGHKS, CDR2 YYEKEE (reference sequence). CDR3 DNA: TGTGCCAGCAGCCGGGTATCCCGGAACACAGATACGCAGTATTTT. Its translation: CASSRVSRNTDTQYF.

Only one count was recorded for this clone. J is TRBJ2-7 and V is TRBV4-3; D is possibly TRBD1 (5 bases). The CDR3 is 16 residues long. Germline V gene data show CDR1 as LGHNA and CDR2 as YSLEER. V lost 0 bases and J 0 bases, leaving 12 bases between the germline ends. This CDR3 is CASSQDLGQTSYEQYF. CDR3 DNA: TGCGCCAGCAGCCAAGATTTGGGGCAGACCTCCTACGAGCAGTACTTC.

The rearrangement links TRBV5-5 to TRBJ2-3; D remains ambiguous. Trimming took off 2 bases at V and 2 bases at J, with 18 bases between the two ends. Germline assignment: CDR1 SGHKS and CDR2 YYEKEE (reference sequence). This CDR3 is 17 amino acids long. In DNA form, the CDR3 reads TGTGCCAGCAGCTTTCTCGGTAGTCTGGTCTACACAGATACGCAGTATTTT. Translated, it gives CASSFLGSLVYTDTQYF. The variable domain in full, with the rest retrieved from reference TRBV5-5 and TRBJ2-3, is DAGVTQSPTHLIKTRGQQVTLRCSPISGHKSVSWYQQVLGQGPQFIFQYYEKEERGRGNFPDRFSARQFPNYSSELNVNALLLGDSALYLCASSFLGSLVYTDTQYFGPGTRLTVL.

The genes are TRBV7-2 and TRBJ1-1, with a weak D call TRBD1 (5 bases). V shed 5 bases and J shed 6 bases, with 16 bases lying between them. Germline CDR1 SGHTA, CDR2 FQGNSA. The CDR3 loop spans 14 amino acids. In DNA, the CDR3 is TGTGCCAGCAGCAGGCCGGGACTGGCTTCTGAAGCTTTCTTT. Translated: CASSRPGLASEAFF. The complete variable domain, with remaining parts taken from reference TRBV7-2 and TRBJ1-1, reads GAGVSQSPSNKVTEKGKDVELRCDPISGHTALYWYRQSLGQGLEFLIYFQGNSAPDKSGLPSDRFSAERTGGSVSTLTIQRTQQEDSAVYLCASSRPGLASEAFFGQGTRLTVV.

The chain uses TRBV28 and TRBJ1-4, with 7 bases fitting TRBD1. With 6 bases clipped from V and 0 bases from J, the junction kept 13 bases outside the gene matches. The CDR3 covers 18 residues. The germline gives CDR1 MDHEN, CDR2 SYDVKM. CDR3 in DNA: TGTGCCAGCAGCGATCGACAGGGTGACCGGACAACTAATGAAAAACTGTTTTTT. This gives the protein CASSDRQGDRTTNEKLFF.

The chain links TRBV10-3 to TRBJ1-1; 9 bases align to TRBD1. V lost 6 bases to trimming and J lost 1 base; unmatched junction nucleotides: 3. CDR1 is ENHRY, CDR2 SYGVKD, per germline. The CDR3 length is 14 residues. The CDR3 protein is CAIRGTGRNTEAFF. The CDR3 DNA is TGTGCCATCAGGGGGACAGGGAGGAACACTGAAGCTTTCTTT.

Remarks on this clone: Mismatch with germline at one junction end may stem from a read error. The chain couples TRBV2 to TRBJ2-1; D tentatively fits TRBD1 or TRBD2 (6 bases each). Germline V CDR1 and CDR2: SNHLY, FYNNEI. The CDR3 is 12 amino acids. Here the CDR3 reads CASRAGTSEGIF. In nucleotides, the CDR3 is TGTGCCAGTCGGGCCGGGACATCGGAGGGGATCTTC.

This clone was seen once. This chain links TRBV29-1 with TRBJ2-7; 10 bases match TRBD1. Losses at the gene ends were 6 bases for V and 6 bases for J; bases not matched to a gene: 11. The CDR3 covers 14 residues. CDR1 is SQVTM, CDR2 ANQGSEA, per germline. CDR3 region: CSVDFRDRGPEQYF. The CDR3 coding sequence is TGCAGCGTCGACTTCCGGGACAGGGGTCCCGAGCAGTACTTC.

As regards this clone: Other nucleotide sequences from this sample produce the same CDR3. This rearrangement joins TRBV6-5 to TRBJ1-2, with 9 positions matching TRBD1. Trimming removed 5 bases from V and 7 bases from J; junction bases left unmatched: 5. The CDR3 is made up of 13 amino acids. Per the germline V gene, CDR1 is MNHEY and CDR2 is SVGAGI. The chain's CDR3 is CASSPQGALGYTF. The CDR3 DNA sequence: TGTGCCAGCAGTCCACAGGGGGCGCTTGGCTACACCTTC.

This clone was seen a single time. The V gene is TRBV9, the J gene TRBJ2-1; 8 bases are shared with TRBD2. The CDR3 contains 17 residues. Germline CDR1 and CDR2: SGDLS and YYNGEE. V dropped 0 bases and J dropped 2; count of bases not matched to a gene: 7. In DNA form, the CDR3 reads TGTGCCAGCAGCGTAGTGGCTAGCGGGCGCCCCTACAATGAGCAGTTCTTC. It yields the protein CASSVVASGRPYNEQFF.